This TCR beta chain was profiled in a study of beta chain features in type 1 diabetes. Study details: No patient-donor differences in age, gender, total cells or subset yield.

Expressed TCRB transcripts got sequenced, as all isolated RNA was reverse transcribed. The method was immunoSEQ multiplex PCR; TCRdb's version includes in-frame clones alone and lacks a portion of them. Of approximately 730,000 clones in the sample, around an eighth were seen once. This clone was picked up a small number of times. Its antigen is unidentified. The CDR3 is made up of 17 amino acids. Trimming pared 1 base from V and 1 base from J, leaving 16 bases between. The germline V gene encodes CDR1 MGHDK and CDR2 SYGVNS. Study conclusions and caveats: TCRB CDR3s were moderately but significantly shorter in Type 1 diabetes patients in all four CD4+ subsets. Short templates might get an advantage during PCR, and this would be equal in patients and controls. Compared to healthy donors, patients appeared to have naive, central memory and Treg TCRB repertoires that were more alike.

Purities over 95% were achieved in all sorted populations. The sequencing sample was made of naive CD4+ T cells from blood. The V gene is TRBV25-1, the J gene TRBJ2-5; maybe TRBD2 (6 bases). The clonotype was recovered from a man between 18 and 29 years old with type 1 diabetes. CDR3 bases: TGTGCCAGCAGTGAATTAAACTGGGAGGTCATCCAAGAGACCCAGTACTTC. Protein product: CASSELNWEVIQETQYF.